The 14 T cell receptor beta chains in this list originate from one sample, sequenced in a study of OX40 agonist ivuxolimab in advanced cancers. TCRdb's table, derived via immunoSEQ multiplex PCR, lists solely in-frame clones and lacks some. The sample has 95,000 to 150,000 clones, around 95% seen once. This specimen consisted of CD4+ or CD8+ T cells sorted from blood, obtained in a trial of the OX40 agonist ivuxolimab. These receptors were obtained from an adult with an advanced solid tumor such as melanoma, head and neck, liver or kidney cancer.

The chain employs TRBV6-6 and TRBJ2-3; D is possibly TRBD1 (6 bases). Per the germline V gene, CDR1 is MNHNY and CDR2 is SVGAGI (reference sequence). This CDR3 comprises 15 residues. V was pared by 6 bases and J by 3 bases, with 16 bases between. The CDR3 reads CASSHSFQGTDTQYF. CDR3 DNA: TGTGCCAGCAGCCATTCGTTCCAGGGGACAGATACGCAGTATTTT.

The chain recombines TRBV15 with TRBJ2-3; D might be TRBD2 (5 bases). V was trimmed by 8 bases and J by 5 bases, leaving 20 bases between them. This CDR3 contains 15 residues. The germline gives CDR1 LNHNV, CDR2 YYDKDF (reference sequence). The CDR3 coding sequence is TGTGCCACCCGCGAGCTAGGGCGGGCGGGAGATACGCAGTATTTT. Its translation: CATRELGRAGDTQYF.

This chain joins TRBV5-8 and TRBJ2-3; 8 positions match TRBD1. The germline V gene has CDR1 SGHTS and CDR2 YDEGEE. The CDR3 is 14 amino acids. The trim removed 4 bases at V and 3 bases at J, leaving 4 bases unmatched. CDR3 residues: CASSPTGATDTQYF. CDR3 DNA: TGTGCCAGCAGCCCGACAGGGGCAACAGATACGCAGTATTTT.

This chain connects TRBV6-6 to TRBJ2-7; possible D gene TRBD1, 6 bases. Looked up from germline, CDR1 is MNHNY and CDR2 is SVGAGI (reference sequence). There are 14 residues in the CDR3. Trimming pared 5 bases from V and 2 bases from J, leaving 13 bases between. The CDR3 DNA follows: TGTGCCAGCAGTCCCGGCAGGGGCCCCTACGAGCAGTACTTC. Amino acids: CASSPGRGPYEQYF.

The chain has TRBV7-2 and TRBJ2-3; 7 bases are shared with TRBD2. The CDR3 totals 14 residues. Looked up from germline, CDR1 is SGHTA and CDR2 is FQGNSA. Trimming cost V 0 bases and J 4 bases; bases outside gene matches: 1. DNA for the CDR3: TGTGCCAGCAGCTTAGCCGGGAGGTCAGATACGCAGTATTTT. Translating gives CASSLAGRSDTQYF.

This chain joins TRBV28 and TRBJ1-2; D may be TRBD1 (6 bases). The CDR3 has 14 amino acids. V gave up 0 bases and J gave up 8 bases, with 13 bases separating them. Per the germline V gene, CDR1 is MDHEN and CDR2 is SYDVKM. CDR3 nucleotides: TGTGCCAGCAGTTTATGGGCAGCAGGGGACGGCTACACCTTC. Translated, it gives CASSLWAAGDGYTF.

The chain is built from TRBV2 and TRBJ1-1; TRBD1 aligns across 9 bases. With 6 bases clipped from V and 8 bases from J, the junction kept 7 bases outside the gene matches. The CDR3 sequence is 13 residues long. Germline CDR1 reads SNHLY; CDR2 reads FYNNEI. The CDR3 DNA is TGTGCCAGCAGAGGGGTCGGGACAGGGGAAGCTTTCTTT. It translates to CASRGVGTGEAFF.

The chain couples TRBV29-1 to TRBJ2-2, with D perhaps matching TRBD1 (5 bases). Per germline, CDR1 SQVTM and CDR2 ANQGSEA. Trimming pared 3 bases from V and 4 bases from J, leaving 15 bases between. CDR3 length equals 15 residues. This chain's CDR3 is CSVDRLEGVTGELFF. The CDR3, as DNA: TGCAGCGTTGATAGACTCGAAGGGGTCACCGGGGAGCTGTTTTTT.

The chain couples TRBV18 to TRBJ2-1; 8 bases align to TRBD1. The trim removed 5 bases at V and 6 bases at J, leaving 9 bases unmatched. This CDR3 has 15 amino acids. Germline CDR1 and CDR2: KGHSH and LQKENI. The CDR3 loop is CASSSQGAPLNEQFF. CDR3 DNA sequence: TGTGCCAGCTCATCTCAGGGGGCCCCCCTCAATGAGCAGTTCTTC.

The V gene is TRBV6-1, the J gene TRBJ1-4; no reliable D call. Germline CDR1 is MNHNS and CDR2 is SASEGT. The V and J ends lost 1 base and 8 bases respectively, with 14 bases between them. The CDR3 covers 15 residues. The DNA for the CDR3 is TGTGCCAGCAGTGAAGGTGGATTGAGGGCCGAAAAACTGTTTTTT. This translates into CASSEGGLRAEKLFF.

J is TRBJ2-7 and V is TRBV5-6; 10 nucleotides align to TRBD2. Per germline, CDR1 SGHDT and CDR2 YYEEEE. The trim removed 3 bases at V and 3 bases at J, leaving 6 bases unmatched. CDR3 length equals 15 residues. CDR3 DNA: TGTGCCAGCAGCTCCGAGCGGGGGGGCAGCTACGAGCAGTACTTC. Amino acid sequence: CASSSERGGSYEQYF. Together with reference TRBV5-6 and TRBJ2-7, the CDR3 gives the full variable domain: DAGVTQSPTHLIKTRGQQVTLRCSPKSGHDTVSWYQQALGQGPQFIFQYYEEEERQRGNFPDRFSGHQFPNYSSELNVNALLLGDSALYLCASSSERGGSYEQYFGPGTRLTVT.

The rearrangement joins TRBV5-6 to TRBJ2-7, with TRBD1 matching 7 bases. CDR3 length: 12 residues. The ends lost 4 bases at V and 4 bases at J; junction bases unmatched: 2. CDR1 SGHDT and CDR2 YYEEEE come from the germline V gene. The CDR3 here is CASSPDRYEQYF. CDR3 sequence (DNA): TGTGCCAGCAGCCCGGACAGGTACGAGCAGTACTTC.

The DNA for the CDR3 is TGTGCCATCAGCGATCCGGGACAGGGGATGTACGAGCAGTACTTC. It encodes CAISDPGQGMYEQYF. The chain couples TRBV10-3 to TRBJ2-7, with 10 bases fitting TRBD1. The CDR3 runs to 15 residues. Germline V gene lookup returns CDR1 ENHRY and CDR2 SYGVKD. Trimming removed 6 bases from V and 4 bases from J; junction bases left unmatched: 9.

The J gene is TRBJ2-3, the V gene TRBV4-3; D is ambiguous. Germline lookup yields CDR1 LGHNA and CDR2 YSLEER. This CDR3 has 15 residues. Trimming cost V 1 base and J 0 bases, with 8 bases left between them. The CDR3: CASSQAPYSTDTQYF. DNA of the CDR3: TGCGCCAGCAGCCAAGCCCCATACAGCACAGATACGCAGTATTTT.